A single sample is the source of the 20 T cell receptor beta chains below, sequenced in a study of lymphopenia after photon versus proton radiotherapy. TCRdb's copy holds only in-frame clones and misses some; the assay was immunoSEQ multiplex PCR. In the table there are some 42,000 clones, about 83% of which are singletons. The input for sequencing was peripheral blood, taken from a patient treated with proton-based radiotherapy. These receptors originate from a woman between 65 and 79 years old with pancreatic cancer.

The rearrangement uses TRBV30 and TRBJ2-7; D is perhaps TRBD2 (6 bases). Germline V lookup: CDR1 GTSNPN, CDR2 SVGIG (reference sequence). V shed 0 bases and J shed 3 bases, with 15 bases lying between them. The CDR3 consists of 15 residues. DNA for the CDR3: TGTGCCTGGAGTGTGGTCGGGAGCGGTGACTACGAGCAGTACTTC. This encodes CAWSVVGSGDYEQYF.

Only one count was recorded for this clone. The chain links TRBV15 to TRBJ2-1; 11 bases match TRBD2. CDR3 length: 15 residues. The V segment lost 0 bases and the J segment 7 bases; nucleotides outside the gene matches: 2. Per germline, CDR1 LNHNV and CDR2 YYDKDF (reference sequence). The CDR3, as DNA: TGTGCCACCAGCAGAGATCGACTAGCGGGGAATGAGCAGTTCTTC. Protein product: CATSRDRLAGNEQFF.

This chain joins TRBV5-1 and TRBJ2-3; the match to TRBD2 covers 13 bases. The CDR3 sequence is 18 residues long. Germline assignment: CDR1 SGHRS and CDR2 YFSETQ. J gave up 1 base and V 4 bases, and 9 bases lay outside the gene matches. CDR3 in amino acids: CASSRTSGGSRGTDTQYF. Written as DNA, the CDR3 is TGCGCCAGCAGCCGGACTAGCGGGGGATCGAGAGGCACAGATACGCAGTATTTT.

The chain couples TRBV28 to TRBJ1-6; D uncertain. CDR1 and CDR2 from the germline V gene are MDHEN and SYDVKM. The CDR3 has 12 residues. The V end was cut by 3 bases, the J end by 8 bases, with 5 bases between. CDR3 DNA sequence: TGTGCCAGCAGTTTCCCCTATTCACCCCTCCACTTT. Translating it yields CASSFPYSPLHF.

The rearrangement joins TRBV18 to TRBJ1-3, with D uncertain. The CDR3 spans 16 residues. V was shortened by 3 bases and J by 0 bases, with 12 bases between the two germline ends. Germline CDR1 KGHSH, CDR2 LQKENI. CDR3 nucleotides: TGTGCCAGCTCACCTTCACCACCGAGCTCTGGAAACACCATATATTTT. This sequence encodes CASSPSPPSSGNTIYF.

The chain has TRBV19 and TRBJ1-4, with D possibly being TRBD1 (5 bases). V was shortened by 4 bases and J by 6 bases, with 12 bases between the two germline ends. Germline V gene data show CDR1 as LNHDA and CDR2 as SQIVND (reference sequence). This CDR3 comprises 14 residues. The CDR3, as DNA: TGTGCCAGTAGTAAGGGACGCACCTATGAAAAACTGTTTTTT. Protein sequence: CASSKGRTYEKLFF.

This sequence joins TRBV4-3 and TRBJ1-2; D perhaps matches TRBD1 (6 bases). Trimming took 1 base from V and 0 from J, leaving 18 bases between them. Germline V gives CDR1 LGHNA, CDR2 YSLEER. CDR3 length: 18 residues. The CDR3, as DNA: TGCGCCAGCAGCCAAGCCACTCAGGGGCCCGTAGCTAACTATGGCTACACCTTC. Amino acid sequence: CASSQATQGPVANYGYTF.

The V call is TRBV4-3, the J call TRBJ1-6; unclear D gene. Trimming took 0 bases from V and 7 from J, leaving 13 bases between them. The CDR3 is made up of 16 amino acids. The germline V gene encodes CDR1 LGHNA and CDR2 YSLEER. This chain's CDR3 is CASSQDLLGKNSPLHF. The CDR3 DNA reads as TGCGCCAGCAGCCAAGACCTCCTGGGAAAGAATTCACCCCTCCACTTT.

The CDR3 here is CAWGQGSGELFF. As DNA, the CDR3 is TGTGCCTGGGGACAGGGATCCGGGGAGCTGTTTTTT. V usage is TRBV30 and J usage is TRBJ2-2; 8 bases agree with TRBD1. The CDR3 covers 12 residues. Germline CDR1 and CDR2: GTSNPN and SVGIG (reference sequence). With 5 bases clipped from V and 6 bases from J, the junction kept 2 bases outside the gene matches.

Points on this clone: A read error may account for a junction end that differs from germline. The V and J genes are TRBV10-2 and TRBJ1-6; D possibly corresponds to TRBD1 (5 bases). The germline V gene encodes CDR1 WSHSY and CDR2 SAAADI. The CDR3 has 17 residues. This CDR3 is CASSQSHWDANNSPLHF. The DNA for the CDR3 is TGCGCCAGCAGTCAGTCCCATTGGGACGCCAATAATTCACCCCTCCACTTT.

The chain uses TRBV6-4 and TRBJ2-1; 9 bases line up with TRBD1. Germline V lookup: CDR1 MRHNA, CDR2 SNTAGT. V was clipped by 5 bases and J by 7 bases; unmatched bases: 6. The CDR3 loop spans 14 amino acids. The DNA for the CDR3 is TGTGCCAGCAGTATAACAGGGGGCTCGAATGAGCAGTTCTTC. Translated: CASSITGGSNEQFF.

This clone showed up just a few times. The chain links TRBV30 to TRBJ2-5; D not certain. Trimming left V 8 bases short and J 5 bases short, with 21 bases between. This CDR3 is built from 14 residues. The germline V gene has CDR1 GTSNPN and CDR2 SVGIG (reference sequence). This chain's CDR3 is CAGRYAWNGETQYF. The CDR3 DNA is TGTGCCGGAAGGTACGCGTGGAATGGGGAGACCCAGTACTTC.

The chain couples TRBV4-2 to TRBJ2-1, with D possibly being TRBD1 (6 bases). CDR1 is LGHNA and CDR2 is YNFKEQ in the germline V gene. The V gene lost 0 bases and the J gene lost 5 bases, with 14 bases spanning the gap. This CDR3 has 16 residues. The CDR3 reads CASSQDTGTADNEQFF. The CDR3 coding sequence is TGTGCCAGCAGCCAAGATACAGGGACCGCCGACAATGAGCAGTTCTTC.

The chain employs TRBV27 and TRBJ1-1; 7 bases are shared with TRBD1. This CDR3 region has 16 residues. The V gene's germline CDR1 is MNHEY and CDR2 SMNVEV (reference sequence). Germline trimming cut 6 bases from V and 0 bases from J; bases unmatched to any gene: 10. The chain's CDR3 is CASSLGTAVMNTEAFF. In DNA, the CDR3 is TGTGCCAGCAGCTTGGGGACAGCCGTTATGAACACTGAAGCTTTCTTT.

The rearrangement uses TRBV5-3 and TRBJ1-2; 7 nucleotides agree with TRBD1. TRBV5-3 is filed as an ORF, its function uncertain. The CDR3 loop spans 15 amino acids. With V trimmed by 3 bases and J by 6 bases, 11 bases remained unmatched. This CDR3 is CARSSAGQEGNGYTF. The CDR3 DNA reads TGTGCCAGAAGCTCAGCTGGACAGGAAGGGAATGGCTACACCTTC.

This chain links TRBV7-2 with TRBJ1-1, with a weak D call TRBD1 (5 bases). Between the trimmed V and J ends, which lost 3 bases and 7 bases, there was a span of 12 bases. This CDR3 spans 13 amino acids. Germline loops: CDR1 SGHTA, CDR2 FQGNSA. The CDR3 DNA sequence: TGTGCCAGCAGCTTGCGACGAGGGGATGAAGCTTTCTTT. It codes for CASSLRRGDEAFF.

This chain joins TRBV30 and TRBJ1-3; D call uncertain. CDR3 length: 13 residues. Germline V gene data show CDR1 as GTSNPN and CDR2 as SVGIG (reference sequence). The germline V and J ends were trimmed by 4 bases and 0 bases, with 7 bases remaining between them. CDR3 nucleotides: TGTGCCTGGAACTCGGTCTCTGGAAACACCATATATTTT. It codes for CAWNSVSGNTIYF.

This clone appeared a few times. This chain joins TRBV28 and TRBJ2-2, with 8 positions matching TRBD2. The CDR3 spans 15 residues. V lost 4 bases, J lost 0 bases, and 1 base stayed unmatched. Per the germline V gene, CDR1 is MDHEN and CDR2 is SYDVKM. The CDR3 reads CASSSGGANTGELFF. The CDR3 DNA reads TGTGCCAGCAGTTCGGGAGGGGCGAACACCGGGGAGCTGTTTTTT.

CDR3: CAWSVGTYTDTQYF. The DNA for the CDR3 is TGTGCCTGGAGTGTTGGCACCTACACAGATACGCAGTATTTT. The chain employs TRBV30 and TRBJ2-3; D is undetermined. V gave up 0 bases and J gave up 2 bases, with 9 bases separating them. CDR1 is GTSNPN and CDR2 is SVGIG in the germline V gene (reference sequence). The CDR3 spans 14 residues.

This rearrangement joins TRBV10-3 to TRBJ2-7; the match to TRBD2 covers 16 bases. The germline gives CDR1 ENHRY, CDR2 SYGVKD. This CDR3 has 18 amino acids. V lost 3 bases, J lost 5 bases, and 10 bases stayed unmatched. The chain's CDR3 is CAISDPGLAGGRGDEQYF. DNA of the CDR3: TGTGCCATCAGTGACCCGGGACTAGCGGGAGGGAGGGGCGACGAGCAGTACTTC.